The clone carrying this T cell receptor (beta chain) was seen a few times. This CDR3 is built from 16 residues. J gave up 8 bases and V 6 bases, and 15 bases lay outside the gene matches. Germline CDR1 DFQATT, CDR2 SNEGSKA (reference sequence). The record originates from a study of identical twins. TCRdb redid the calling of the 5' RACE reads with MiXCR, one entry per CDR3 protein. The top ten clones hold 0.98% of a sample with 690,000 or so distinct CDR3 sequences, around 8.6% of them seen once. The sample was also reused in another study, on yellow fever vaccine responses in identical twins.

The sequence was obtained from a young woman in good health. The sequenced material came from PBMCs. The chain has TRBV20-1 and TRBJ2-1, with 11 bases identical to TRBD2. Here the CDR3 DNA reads TGCAGTGCCGACCCCCCGGGTAGCGGGAGGGTGTATGAGCAGTTCTTC. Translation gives CSADPPGSGRVYEQFF.